A single sample is the source of the 3 T cell receptor beta chains below, sequenced in a study of cytomegalovirus exposure and HLA in healthy donors. Vbeta (60) and Jbeta (13) primers were used in the PCR. The method was immunoSEQ multiplex PCR; TCRdb's version includes in-frame clones alone and lacks a portion of them. The sample records roughly 140,000 clones, 70% to 80% being singletons. The sequenced material came from PBMCs. The receptors were sampled from a man aged 45-60 years in good health and CMV-seropositive.

This chain uses TRBV18 with TRBJ2-5, with unresolved D. V was clipped by 3 bases and J by 9 bases, with 11 bases between them. This CDR3 has 12 amino acids. Germline V CDR1 and CDR2: KGHSH, LQKENI. The CDR3 reads CASSPPSSAQYF. Here the CDR3 DNA reads TGTGCCAGCTCACCTCCGTCTTCGGCCCAGTACTTC.

The CDR3 coding sequence is TGTGCTAGTGCCTTGACAGGGGGGGGGTACGAGCAGTACTTC. It is translated as CASALTGGGYEQYF. The chain recombines TRBV12-5 with TRBJ2-7, with 9 nucleotides matching TRBD1. Germline assignment: CDR1 LGHNT and CDR2 FRNRAP. Germline trimming cut 7 bases from V and 4 bases from J; bases unmatched to any gene: 8. The CDR3 length is 14 residues.

The chain joins TRBV6-1 to TRBJ2-7; D possibly corresponds to TRBD2 (6 bases). V was clipped by 4 bases and J by 3 bases, with 10 bases between them. Per the germline V gene, CDR1 is MNHNS and CDR2 is SASEGT. The CDR3 consists of 13 residues. The CDR3, as DNA: TGTGCCAGCAGTGTGGGACTCTTCTACGAGCAGTACTTC. This translates into CASSVGLFYEQYF.